This passage covers 27 T cell receptor beta chains from one sample sequenced in a study of radiation and T cells in renal cell carcinoma. The time point is: baseline pretreatment blood. The sample's treatment: 15 Gy SBRT to primary tumor, nephrectomy 4 weeks later. The table came from immunoSEQ multiplex PCR; TCRdb's copy has only in-frame clones and leaves some out. Among 130,000 or so clones, roughly 80% were seen once, and the ten largest hold roughly 25%. Sequencing used blood, obtained from a patient whose treatment included radiotherapy and nephrectomy. The receptor source for this set is a woman in her forties or fifties with renal cell carcinoma.

The gene calls are TRBV7-2 and TRBJ1-6; unclear D gene. CDR3 size: 14 residues. The V gene's germline CDR1 is SGHTA and CDR2 FQGNSA. Trimming pared 2 bases from V and 10 bases from J, leaving 12 bases between. The CDR3 coding sequence is TGTGCCAGCAGCTTATGGCAGGTCGGGTCACCCCTCCACTTT. It is translated as CASSLWQVGSPLHF.

The V call is TRBV29-1, the J call TRBJ1-1, with unresolved D. This CDR3 has 12 residues. The germline V gene has CDR1 SQVTM and CDR2 ANQGSEA. The ends were cut back, 6 bases at V and 1 base at J, with 9 bases in the middle. CDR3 bases: TGCAGCGTAAGACACACGAACACTGAAGCTTTCTTT. As protein: CSVRHTNTEAFF.

The chain combines TRBV29-1 with TRBJ2-5; TRBD2 might be the D (7 bases). V was pared by 7 bases and J by 4 bases, with 16 bases between. This CDR3 region has 13 residues. The germline V gene has CDR1 SQVTM and CDR2 ANQGSEA. CDR3 amino acids: CSGRGARGETQYF. The CDR3 DNA reads as TGCAGCGGCCGGGGGGCGCGGGGAGAGACCCAGTACTTC.

This chain joins TRBV5-4 and TRBJ1-2; 7 bases match TRBD1. The CDR3 runs to 16 residues. Looked up from germline, CDR1 is SGHNT and CDR2 is YYREEE (reference sequence). V lost 4 bases, J lost 2 bases, and 11 bases stayed unmatched. CDR3 sequence: CASSQDLAGQNYGYTF. As DNA, the CDR3 is TGTGCCAGCAGCCAAGATCTCGCGGGACAGAACTATGGCTACACCTTC.

The chain has TRBV7-9 and TRBJ1-2; D is uncertain. With 2 bases removed from V and 0 bases from J, the gap between germline ends came to 10 bases. Germline V gene sequence: CDR1 SEHNR, CDR2 FQNEAQ (reference sequence). This CDR3 has 15 residues. The CDR3 DNA follows: TGTGCCAGCAGCTTATCTCAGTCCGCTAACTATGGCTACACCTTC. Protein: CASSLSQSANYGYTF.

The chain recombines TRBV5-1 with TRBJ2-5; tentative D call: TRBD1 (7 bases). The CDR3 has 15 amino acids. CDR1 is SGHRS and CDR2 is YFSETQ in the germline V gene. With 0 bases removed from V and 4 bases from J, the gap between germline ends came to 13 bases. As DNA, the CDR3 is TGCGCCAGCAGCTTGGAAAACAGGGGAGGAGAGACCCAGTACTTC. The encoded protein is CASSLENRGGETQYF.

The chain combines TRBV7-9 with TRBJ2-2; tentative D call: TRBD1 (5 bases). The V gene's germline CDR1 is SEHNR and CDR2 FQNEAQ (reference sequence). Trimming removed 4 bases from V and 7 bases from J, with 10 bases in between. The CDR3 length is 13 residues. DNA of the CDR3: TGTGCCAGCAGCTGGCAGGGTGGCGGGGAGCTGTTTTTT. It specifies CASSWQGGGELFF.

This clone was seen just once. V gene TRBV4-1 combines with J gene TRBJ1-4; no reliable D call. In germline, CDR1 is MGHRA, CDR2 YSYEKL. Between the trimmed V and J ends, which lost 0 bases and 2 bases, there was a span of 7 bases. CDR3 size: 15 residues. DNA for the CDR3: TGCGCCAGCAGCCAAGACACGGGGACTAATGAAAAACTGTTTTTT. Translating gives CASSQDTGTNEKLFF.

J is TRBJ2-7 and V is TRBV6-1; TRBD1 agrees at 11 bases. J gave up 5 bases and V 4 bases, and 4 bases lay outside the gene matches. The CDR3 is made up of 14 amino acids. Germline CDR1 and CDR2: MNHNS and SASEGT. The chain's CDR3 is CASSVGQGAHEQYF. Here the CDR3 DNA reads TGTGCCAGCAGTGTAGGACAGGGGGCTCACGAGCAGTACTTC.

V is TRBV5-6 and J is TRBJ2-7, with 8 bases that match TRBD1. The CDR3 length is 14 residues. J lost 7 bases, V lost 2 bases, and 8 bases had no gene match. Germline values: CDR1 SGHDT, CDR2 YYEEEE. CDR3 nucleotide sequence: TGTGCCAGCAGCTTCGGGCAGGGGGCGCGGGAGCAGTACTTC. Its translation is CASSFGQGAREQYF.

The table lists this clone with a count of one. The chain recombines TRBV5-1 with TRBJ1-4; 7 positions agree with TRBD1. J lost 4 bases, V lost 4 bases, and 7 bases had no gene match. The CDR3 contains 15 residues. In germline, CDR1 is SGHRS, CDR2 YFSETQ. CDR3: CASSEGTDRNEKLFF. The CDR3, as DNA: TGCGCCAGCAGCGAAGGGACAGATCGTAATGAAAAACTGTTTTTT.

V usage is TRBV5-6 and J usage is TRBJ1-1; D ambiguous. The CDR3 sequence is 12 residues long. Germline V gives CDR1 SGHDT, CDR2 YYEEEE. Trimming removed 3 bases from V and 6 bases from J, with 9 bases in between. CDR3 sequence reads: CASSYPRSEAFF. CDR3 sequence (DNA): TGTGCCAGCAGCTACCCAAGGTCTGAAGCTTTCTTT.

The table lists this clone with a count of one. The CDR3 protein is CASSPTGTLTNTGELFF. CDR3 nucleotides: TGTGCCAGCTCACCGACGGGGACACTCACGAACACCGGGGAGCTGTTTTTT. The chain joins TRBV18 to TRBJ2-2, with TRBD1 as a possible D gene (6 bases). Germline V gene data show CDR1 as KGHSH and CDR2 as LQKENI. The V and J ends lost 3 bases and 0 bases respectively, with 14 bases between them. This CDR3 spans 17 amino acids.

The chain recombines TRBV6-5 with TRBJ2-2, with D perhaps given as TRBD1 or TRBD2 (5 bases each). Trimming cost V 6 bases and J 8 bases, with 13 bases left between them. Germline CDR1 is MNHEY and CDR2 is SVGAGI. This CDR3 is 13 amino acids long. CDR3 in DNA: TGTGCCAGCAGATCGACCGGGACGGGGGAGCTGTTTTTT. This sequence encodes CASRSTGTGELFF.

This clone showed up just once. The chain uses TRBV10-3 and TRBJ2-7; perhaps TRBD2 as D (6 bases). CDR3 length: 14 amino acids. The V gene's germline CDR1 is ENHRY and CDR2 SYGVKD. Trimming removed 10 bases from V and 4 bases from J, with 20 bases in between. CDR3 sequence reads: CATVRASDEYEQYF. In DNA form, the CDR3 reads TGTGCCACAGTGAGGGCTAGCGATGAGTACGAGCAGTACTTC.

This rearrangement joins TRBV5-6 to TRBJ1-3; TRBD1 matches at 8 bases. V was pared by 0 bases and J by 5 bases, with 1 base of the junction left unmatched. The CDR3 is 14 residues long. Germline V gene data show CDR1 as SGHDT and CDR2 as YYEEEE. CDR3 protein: CASSLGQGRNTIYF. The CDR3 DNA reads as TGTGCCAGCAGCTTGGGACAGGGGAGAAACACCATATATTTT. The variable domain in full, with the rest retrieved from reference TRBV5-6 and TRBJ1-3, is DAGVTQSPTHLIKTRGQQVTLRCSPKSGHDTVSWYQQALGQGPQFIFQYYEEEERQRGNFPDRFSGHQFPNYSSELNVNALLLGDSALYLCASSLGQGRNTIYFGEGSWLTVV.

CDR3 residues: CAPEAVEYF. The CDR3 bases are TGTGCCCCCGAGGCTGTGGAGTACTTC. V is TRBV6-5 and J is TRBJ2-7; D unresolved. Trimming took off 11 bases at V and 11 bases at J, with 13 bases between the two ends. CDR1 and CDR2 from the germline V gene are MNHEY and SVGAGI. CDR3 length equals 9 residues.

The chain recombines TRBV27 with TRBJ2-2, with 7 bases that match TRBD2. The junction had 14 bases not matched to a gene; V was cut back by 3 bases and J by 1 base. The CDR3 covers 19 residues. CDR1 and CDR2 (germline): MNHEY, SMNVEV (reference sequence). CDR3 protein: CASSFLNLKRGRNTGELFF. The CDR3 nucleotides read TGTGCCAGCAGTTTTCTCAACCTTAAGCGGGGACGGAACACCGGGGAGCTGTTTTTT.

V gene TRBV25-1 combines with J gene TRBJ1-5; D unresolved. V was shortened by 4 bases and J by 4 bases, with 8 bases between the two germline ends. Per germline, CDR1 MGHDK and CDR2 SYGVNS. This CDR3 is built from 13 residues. The CDR3 DNA follows: TGTGCCAGCAGTGCCTCCGGGAATCAGCCCCAGCATTTT. Translating gives CASSASGNQPQHF.

This chain joins TRBV7-2 and TRBJ2-7; a possible D gene is TRBD1 (5 bases). Germline CDR1 SGHTA, CDR2 FQGNSA. Between the trimmed V and J ends, which lost 6 bases and 6 bases, there was a span of 15 bases. The CDR3 has 13 residues. In nucleotides, the CDR3 is TGTGCCAGCAGGCTACAGGTTTCGGGCGAGCAGTACTTC. Translating gives CASRLQVSGEQYF.

This rearrangement joins TRBV4-2 to TRBJ2-7; tentative D call: TRBD2 (5 bases). This CDR3 comprises 15 residues. V was cut by 1 base and J by 6 bases, with 16 bases left in between. Per the germline V gene, CDR1 is LGHNA and CDR2 is YNFKEQ. CDR3 loop: CASSQVTGYQSEQYF. The CDR3, as DNA: TGTGCCAGCAGCCAAGTTACGGGGTATCAATCCGAGCAGTACTTC.

For this clone: One end of the junction varies from germline; a read error may be responsible. The rearrangement links TRBV7-9 to TRBJ1-3; D is undetermined. This CDR3 has 14 residues. Germline V gene sequence: CDR1 SEHNR, CDR2 FQNEAQ (reference sequence). CDR3: CASSWSLSGSTIYF. For the CDR3, the DNA is TGTGCCAGCAGCTGGAGTCTCTCTGGAAGCACCATATATTTT.

V is TRBV5-1 and J is TRBJ2-7; no firm D call. Germline values: CDR1 SGHRS, CDR2 YFSETQ. V dropped 6 bases and J dropped 6 bases, with 10 bases sitting between them. CDR3 length: 11 residues. CDR3 nucleotides: TGCGCCAGCAAAAGCAGCAGCGAGCAGTACTTC. Its translation: CASKSSSEQYF.

The genes are TRBV9 and TRBJ1-1, with 10 positions matching TRBD1. Unmatched junction bases numbered 7, after V lost 3 bases and J lost 5 bases. This CDR3 has 15 residues. Germline V gives CDR1 SGDLS, CDR2 YYNGEE. CDR3 sequence: CASSASGTGETEAFF. The CDR3 DNA reads as TGTGCCAGCAGCGCGTCCGGGACAGGGGAAACTGAAGCTTTCTTT.

V usage is TRBV28 and J usage is TRBJ2-7; perhaps TRBD1 as D (5 bases). V lost 11 bases and J 3 bases, leaving 14 bases between the germline ends. The CDR3 loop spans 12 amino acids. Germline CDR1 reads MDHEN; CDR2 reads SYDVKM. CDR3 bases: TGTGCCGCCAAGGGGCCCAACTACGAGCAGTACTTC. This gives the protein CAAKGPNYEQYF.

The chain combines TRBV27 with TRBJ1-6; TRBD1 might be the D (5 bases). The CDR3 covers 14 residues. The V gene lost 11 bases and the J gene lost 4 bases, with 15 bases spanning the gap. The germline CDR1 and CDR2 sequences are MNHEY and SMNVEV (reference sequence). The CDR3 DNA follows: TGTGCCTGTAGCAGGGAGTTGTATAATTCACCCCTCCACTTT. It yields the protein CACSRELYNSPLHF.

This clone was picked up a small number of times. The J gene is TRBJ2-7, the V gene TRBV11-2; 14 bases line up with TRBD2. The length of the CDR3 is 15 residues. With V trimmed by 5 bases and J by 5 bases, 5 bases remained unmatched. Per germline, CDR1 SGHAT and CDR2 FQNNGV. The CDR3 region is CASSPGLAGENEQYF. Written as DNA, the CDR3 is TGTGCCAGCAGCCCGGGACTAGCGGGAGAGAACGAGCAGTACTTC.